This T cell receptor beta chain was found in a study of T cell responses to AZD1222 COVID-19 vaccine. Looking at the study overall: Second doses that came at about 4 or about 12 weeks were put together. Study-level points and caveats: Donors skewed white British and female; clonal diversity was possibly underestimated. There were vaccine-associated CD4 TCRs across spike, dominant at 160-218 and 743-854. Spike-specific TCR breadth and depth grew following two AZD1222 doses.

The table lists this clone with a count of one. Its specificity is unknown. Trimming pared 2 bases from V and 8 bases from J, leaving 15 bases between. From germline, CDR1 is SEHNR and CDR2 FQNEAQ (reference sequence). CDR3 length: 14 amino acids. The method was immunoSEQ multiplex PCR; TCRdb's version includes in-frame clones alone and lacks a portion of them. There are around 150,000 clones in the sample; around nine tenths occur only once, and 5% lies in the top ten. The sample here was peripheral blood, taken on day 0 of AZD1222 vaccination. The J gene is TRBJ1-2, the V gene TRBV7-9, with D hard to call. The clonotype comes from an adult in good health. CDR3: CASSLLAFGEGYTF. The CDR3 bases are TGTGCCAGCAGCTTACTAGCGTTTGGGGAAGGCTACACCTTC.